The 17 T cell receptor beta chains below all came from one sample that was sequenced in a study of T cell repertoires in cytomegalovirus infection. Each CDR3 protein gets one entry after TCRdb re-called the reads with MiXCR. The sample has around 230,000 distinct CDR3 sequences; about 7% are singletons. Sequencing was done on a sample of PBMCs. The receptors originated from a human donor in good health (CMV status not recorded). Some clones in this sample may be carry-over from other donors' samples.

At least ten counts were recorded for this clonotype. V usage is TRBV19 and J usage is TRBJ2-2, with D unresolved. V was cut by 8 bases and J by 6 bases, with 10 bases left in between. The CDR3 is 12 residues long. The germline CDR1 and CDR2 sequences are LNHDA and SQIVND (reference sequence). CDR3 sequence reads: CASGRPPGELFF. The CDR3 nucleotides read TGTGCCAGTGGACGGCCCCCCGGGGAGCTGTTTTTT.

This clonotype has at least ten counts. The chain links TRBV12-3 or TRBV12-4 to TRBJ2-1, with D perhaps being TRBD1 or TRBD2 (5 bases each). V was clipped by 6 bases and J by 10 bases, with 13 bases between them. This CDR3 spans 12 amino acids. The CDR3: CASRGRVLEQFF. In nucleotides, the CDR3 is TGTGCCAGCAGGGGACGGGTGCTAGAGCAGTTCTTC.

The sample holds a few counts of this clonotype. The chain is built from TRBV29-1 and TRBJ2-3; tentative D call: TRBD1 (5 bases). The germline V and J ends were trimmed by 4 bases and 5 bases, with 10 bases remaining between them. The CDR3 runs 12 residues. The germline V gene has CDR1 SQVTM and CDR2 ANQGSEA. The CDR3 loop is CSVGTPRDTQYF. The CDR3 nucleotides read TGCAGCGTTGGGACACCGAGAGATACGCAGTATTTT.

This clonotype occurred many times. This rearrangement joins TRBV15 to TRBJ1-1; no clear D. Trimming cost V 3 bases and J 3 bases, with 11 bases left between them. The CDR3 has 14 amino acids. Germline CDR1 reads LNHNV; CDR2 reads YYDKDF (reference sequence). The DNA of the CDR3 is TGTGCCACCAGCAGGGCCACCTCCGACACTGAAGCTTTCTTT. Translated: CATSRATSDTEAFF.

This clonotype was counted many times. V and J are TRBV10-3 and TRBJ2-5, with TRBD2 matching over 12 bases. The J segment lost 3 bases and the V segment lost 10 bases, leaving 9 bases of the junction unmatched. Germline V gene data show CDR1 as ENHRY and CDR2 as SYGVKD. This CDR3 has 15 amino acids. CDR3 amino acids: CATTTRTSGEETQYF. DNA for the CDR3: TGTGCCACCACAACTAGGACTAGCGGGGAAGAGACCCAGTACTTC.

This clonotype was detected many times. The chain couples TRBV7-2 to TRBJ1-2; D gene unclear. V gave up 1 base and J gave up 2 bases, with 11 bases separating them. The CDR3 is 15 residues long. Germline assignment: CDR1 SGHTA and CDR2 FQGNSA. CDR3 region: CASSLDSQKNYGYTF. The CDR3 coding sequence is TGTGCCAGCAGCTTAGACTCCCAGAAGAACTATGGCTACACCTTC.

This clonotype has ten or more counts. The chain carries TRBV7-2 and TRBJ2-5; 10 bases agree with TRBD2. CDR3 length: 16 amino acids. Trimming cost V 0 bases and J 3 bases; bases outside gene matches: 4. The germline gives CDR1 SGHTA, CDR2 FQGNSA. The DNA of the CDR3 is TGTGCCAGCAGCTTAGCGCTCCTAGCGGGGGAAGAGACCCAGTACTTC. It yields the protein CASSLALLAGEETQYF.

In this sample, this clonotype turned up many times. The CDR3 sequence is CASSMDTQYF. The DNA for the CDR3 is TGTGCCAGCAGTATGGATACGCAGTATTTT. V gene TRBV28 combines with J gene TRBJ2-3, with no clear D. The germline gives CDR1 MDHEN, CDR2 SYDVKM. The V end was cut by 5 bases, the J end by 6 bases, with 3 bases between. The CDR3 totals 10 residues.

The rearrangement links TRBV6-5 to TRBJ1-2; D is undetermined. From germline, CDR1 is MNHEY and CDR2 SVGAGI. Trimming removed 8 bases at V and 8 bases at J, with 15 bases between. This CDR3 region has 12 residues. CDR3: CASRGWAKGYTF. Written as DNA, the CDR3 is TGTGCCAGCCGAGGGTGGGCCAAGGGCTACACCTTC.

This clonotype was counted at least ten times. This rearrangement joins TRBV7-2 to TRBJ2-5; 11 nucleotides line up with TRBD2. The CDR3 is 15 amino acids. Germline CDR1 and CDR2: SGHTA and FQGNSA. Losses at the gene ends were 5 bases for V and 4 bases for J; bases not matched to a gene: 6. DNA for the CDR3: TGTGCCAGCAGCGCCCCCGGGACTAGCGGAGAGACCCAGTACTTC. It is translated as CASSAPGTSGETQYF.

This clonotype has at least ten counts. The rearrangement links TRBV6-1 to TRBJ2-7, with D possibly TRBD1 on 5 matching bases. The CDR3 contains 11 residues. The V and J ends lost 8 bases and 3 bases respectively, with 8 bases between them. Germline V gene lookup returns CDR1 MNHNS and CDR2 SASEGT. CDR3 loop: CASDRNYEQYF. CDR3 bases: TGTGCCAGCGACAGAAACTACGAGCAGTACTTC.

The sample holds many counts of this clonotype. The chain carries TRBV6-2 or TRBV6-3 and TRBJ2-2, with TRBD1 matching over 11 bases. The CDR3 loop spans 15 amino acids. Unmatched junction bases numbered 5, after V lost 6 bases and J lost 5 bases. Germline V CDR1 and CDR2: MNHEY, SVGEGT. CDR3 in DNA: TGTGCCAGCAGCCGGACAGGGGGCATGACCGGGGAGCTGTTTTTT. Its translation is CASSRTGGMTGELFF.

The chain combines TRBV5-8 with TRBJ1-1; no definite D call. Per germline, CDR1 SGHTS and CDR2 YDEGEE. The CDR3 has 13 amino acids. V was clipped by 5 bases and J by 1 base, with 9 bases between them. The CDR3 nucleotides are TGTGCCAGCAGGGCGGCTAGGAACACTGAAGCTTTCTTT. Its protein is CASRAARNTEAFF.

This clonotype has ten or more counts. The V call is TRBV7-2, the J call TRBJ2-7; the D call may be TRBD1 or TRBD2 (5 bases each). Germline CDR1 reads SGHTA; CDR2 reads FQGNSA. V was pared by 2 bases and J by 2 bases, with 22 bases between. The CDR3 has 18 residues. The CDR3 sequence is CASSLRIDSRDGAYEQYF. CDR3 DNA: TGTGCCAGCAGCTTAAGAATAGATAGCCGGGACGGAGCCTACGAGCAGTACTTC.

This clonotype was recorded many times. The genes are TRBV7-2 and TRBJ2-6; maybe TRBD1 (5 bases). The CDR3 extends over 15 amino acids. V was cut by 2 bases and J by 2 bases, with 7 bases left in between. In germline, CDR1 is SGHTA, CDR2 FQGNSA. The CDR3 bases are TGTGCCAGCAGCTTAAAAGGGGCTGGGGCCAACGTCCTGACTTTC. Its translation: CASSLKGAGANVLTF.

The chain links TRBV14 to TRBJ1-1; weak D call: TRBD1 (5 bases). There are 15 residues in the CDR3. Trimming pared 1 base from V and 0 bases from J, leaving 9 bases between. The germline gives CDR1 SGHDN, CDR2 FVKESK. The CDR3 DNA follows: TGTGCCAGCAGCCAAGTGGGACGGATGAACACTGAAGCTTTCTTT. Translated, it gives CASSQVGRMNTEAFF.

To note about this clonotype: One end of the junction does not line up with germline, which may come from a read error. The rearrangement uses TRBV30 and TRBJ2-1, with a tentative D call TRBD2 (6 bases). Germline CDR1 is GTSNPN and CDR2 is SVGIG (reference sequence). CDR3 size: 17 residues. The CDR3 DNA is TGTGCCTGGAGTGAGGGAGTGGGGGGAAGCTCCTACAATGAGCGGTTCTTC. Translating gives CAWSEGVGGSSYNERFF.